This T cell receptor (beta chain) is from a study of T cells in Graves' hyperthyroidism and ophthalmopathy. There are a few counts of this clonotype. Its antigen is not known. This CDR3 is built from 13 residues. V was clipped by 6 bases and J by 4 bases; unmatched bases: 5. CDR1 and CDR2 from the germline V gene are ENHRY and SYGVKD. Amplification yielded TCR beta CDR3 regions, with RNA transcripts as the source. A set of HTBI primers served as the primers for a first-round RT-PCR of the TCR CDR3. Each CDR3 protein gets one entry after TCRdb re-called the multiplex PCR reads with MiXCR. The repertoire holds about 640,000 distinct CDR3 sequences, with 20% to 25% as singletons. General study results and limits: In simple terms, a model built on 13 V-J features told ophthalmopathy apart from stable hyperthyroidism.

This sequence was found in a man aged 30 to 39 with Graves' ophthalmopathy. The sample comprised blood. This rearrangement joins TRBV10-3 to TRBJ2-5; 7 nucleotides agree with TRBD1. The CDR3 nucleotides are TGTGCCATCAGCTCGGGACAGCGAGAGACCCAGTACTTC. Translating gives CAISSGQRETQYF.